The text below deals with one T cell receptor (beta chain). This specimen belongs to a study of blood T cell repertoires in COVID-19. V lost 0 bases to trimming and J lost 4 bases; unmatched junction nucleotides: 7. The germline V gene encodes CDR1 SGHKS and CDR2 YYEKEE (reference sequence). The CDR3 extends over 16 amino acids. The protocol was immunoSEQ multiplex PCR, while the TCRdb copy is restricted to in-frame clones and leaves out a portion. Among fewer than 300,000 clones, 82% were seen once, and the ten largest hold less than 4%. The sequenced sample consisted of peripheral blood. The origin of this receptor is a woman aged 18-30 years with acute or convalescent COVID-19. V is TRBV5-5 and J is TRBJ1-5; 7 bases are shared with TRBD1. CDR3 amino acids: CASSLEAGGANQPQHF. CDR3 sequence (DNA): TGTGCCAGCAGCTTGGAGGCAGGGGGAGCAAATCAGCCCCAGCATTTT.